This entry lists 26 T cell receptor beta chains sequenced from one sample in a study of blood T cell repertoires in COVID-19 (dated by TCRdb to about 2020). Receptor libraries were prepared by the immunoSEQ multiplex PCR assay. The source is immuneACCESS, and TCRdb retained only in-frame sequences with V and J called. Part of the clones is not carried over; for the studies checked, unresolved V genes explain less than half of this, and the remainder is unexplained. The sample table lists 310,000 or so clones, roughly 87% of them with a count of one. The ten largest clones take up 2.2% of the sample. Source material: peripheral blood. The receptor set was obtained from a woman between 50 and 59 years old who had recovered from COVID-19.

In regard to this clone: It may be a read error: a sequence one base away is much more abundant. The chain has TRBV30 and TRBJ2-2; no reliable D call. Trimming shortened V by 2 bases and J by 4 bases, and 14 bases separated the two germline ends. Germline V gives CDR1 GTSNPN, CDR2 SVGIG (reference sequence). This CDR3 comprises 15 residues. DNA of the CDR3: TGTGCCTGGAGTACAACAGAGAAGAGCACCGGGGAGCTGTTTTTT. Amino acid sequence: CAWSTTEKSTGELFF.

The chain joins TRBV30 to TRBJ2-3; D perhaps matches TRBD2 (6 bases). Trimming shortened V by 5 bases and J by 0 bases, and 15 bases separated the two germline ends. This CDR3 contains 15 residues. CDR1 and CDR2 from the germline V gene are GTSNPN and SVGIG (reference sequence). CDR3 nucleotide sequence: TGTGCCTGGCAAACACTCGGGGGTAGCACAGATACGCAGTATTTT. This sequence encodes CAWQTLGGSTDTQYF.

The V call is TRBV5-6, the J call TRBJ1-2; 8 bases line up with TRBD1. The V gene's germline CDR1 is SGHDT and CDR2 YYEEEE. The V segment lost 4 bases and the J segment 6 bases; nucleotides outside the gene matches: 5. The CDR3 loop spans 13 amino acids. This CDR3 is CASSPTGDDGYTF. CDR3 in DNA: TGTGCCAGCAGCCCGACAGGGGATGATGGCTACACCTTC.

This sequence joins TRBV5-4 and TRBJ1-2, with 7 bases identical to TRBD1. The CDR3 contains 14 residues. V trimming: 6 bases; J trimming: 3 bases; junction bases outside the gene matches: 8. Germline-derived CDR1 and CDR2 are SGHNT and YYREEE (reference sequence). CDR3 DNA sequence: TGTGCCAGCAACCTCGACAGGGCAGACTATGGCTACACCTTC. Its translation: CASNLDRADYGYTF. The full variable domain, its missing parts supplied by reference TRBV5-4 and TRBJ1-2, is ETGVTQSPTHLIKTRGQQVTLRCSSQSGHNTVSWYQQALGQGPQFIFQYYREEENGRGNFPPRFSGLQFPNYSSELNVNALELDDSALYLCASNLDRADYGYTFGSGTRLTVV.

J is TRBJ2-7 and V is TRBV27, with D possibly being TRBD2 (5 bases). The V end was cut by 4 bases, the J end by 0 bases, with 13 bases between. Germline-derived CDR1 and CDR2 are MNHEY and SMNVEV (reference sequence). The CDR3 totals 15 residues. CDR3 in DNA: TGTGCCAGCAGTTCTCGGCTTGGGAGCTCCTACGAGCAGTACTTC. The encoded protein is CASSSRLGSSYEQYF.

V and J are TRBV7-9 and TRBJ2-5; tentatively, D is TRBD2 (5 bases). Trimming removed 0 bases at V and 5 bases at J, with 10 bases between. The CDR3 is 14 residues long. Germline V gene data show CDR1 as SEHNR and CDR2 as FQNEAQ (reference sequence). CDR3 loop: CASSLAGIPETQYF. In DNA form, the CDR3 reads TGTGCCAGCAGCTTAGCCGGGATTCCGGAGACCCAGTACTTC.

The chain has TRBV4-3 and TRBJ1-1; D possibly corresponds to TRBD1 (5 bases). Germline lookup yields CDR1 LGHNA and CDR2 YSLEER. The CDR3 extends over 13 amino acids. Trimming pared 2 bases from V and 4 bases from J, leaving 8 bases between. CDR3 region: CASSQQGLTEAFF. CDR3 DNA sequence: TGCGCCAGCAGCCAACAGGGACTCACTGAAGCTTTCTTT.

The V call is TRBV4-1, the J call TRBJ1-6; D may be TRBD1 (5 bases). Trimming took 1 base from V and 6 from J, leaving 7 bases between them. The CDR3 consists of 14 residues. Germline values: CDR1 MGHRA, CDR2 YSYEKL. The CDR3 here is CASSQVQGNSPLHF. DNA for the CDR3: TGCGCCAGCAGCCAAGTCCAGGGTAATTCACCCCTCCACTTT.

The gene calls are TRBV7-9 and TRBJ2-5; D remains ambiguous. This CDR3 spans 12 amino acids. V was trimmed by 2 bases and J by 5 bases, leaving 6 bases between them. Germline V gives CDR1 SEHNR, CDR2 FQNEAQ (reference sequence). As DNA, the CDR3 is TGTGCCAGCAGCTTAACTCCGGAGACCCAGTACTTC. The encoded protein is CASSLTPETQYF.

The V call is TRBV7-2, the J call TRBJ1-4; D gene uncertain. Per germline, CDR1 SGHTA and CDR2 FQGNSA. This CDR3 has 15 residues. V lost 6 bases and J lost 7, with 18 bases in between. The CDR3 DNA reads TGTGCCAGCAGTGGCGGGAGGCAAGTAGGTGAAAAACTGTTTTTT. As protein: CASSGGRQVGEKLFF. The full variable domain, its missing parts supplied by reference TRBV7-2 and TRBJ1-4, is GAGVSQSPSNKVTEKGKDVELRCDPISGHTALYWYRQSLGQGLEFLIYFQGNSAPDKSGLPSDRFSAERTGGSVSTLTIQRTQQEDSAVYLCASSGGRQVGEKLFFGSGTQLSVL.

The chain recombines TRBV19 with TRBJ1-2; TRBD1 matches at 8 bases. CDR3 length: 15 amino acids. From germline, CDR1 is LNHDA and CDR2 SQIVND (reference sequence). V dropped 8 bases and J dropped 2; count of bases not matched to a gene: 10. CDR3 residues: CASWGTGQDNYGYTF. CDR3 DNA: TGTGCCAGTTGGGGAACGGGACAGGACAACTATGGCTACACCTTC. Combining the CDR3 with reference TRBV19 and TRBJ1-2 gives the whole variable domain DGGITQSPKYLFRKEGQNVTLSCEQNLNHDAMYWYRQDPGQGLRLIYYSQIVNDFQKGDIAEGYSVSREKKESFPLTVTSAQKNPTAFYLCASWGTGQDNYGYTFGSGTRLTVV.

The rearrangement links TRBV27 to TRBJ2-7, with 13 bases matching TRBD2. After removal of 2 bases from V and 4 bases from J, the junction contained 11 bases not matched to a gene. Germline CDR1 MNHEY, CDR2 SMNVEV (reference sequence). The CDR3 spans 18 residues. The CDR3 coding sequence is TGTGCCAGCAGTTTAAAATGGACTAGCGGGAGCCTGGGGTACGAGCAGTACTTC. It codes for CASSLKWTSGSLGYEQYF.

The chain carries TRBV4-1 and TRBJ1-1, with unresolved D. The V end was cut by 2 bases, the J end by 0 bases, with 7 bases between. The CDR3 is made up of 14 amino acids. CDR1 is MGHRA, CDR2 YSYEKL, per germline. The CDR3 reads CASSQNQVNTEAFF. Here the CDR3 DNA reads TGCGCCAGCAGCCAAAATCAGGTGAACACTGAAGCTTTCTTT.

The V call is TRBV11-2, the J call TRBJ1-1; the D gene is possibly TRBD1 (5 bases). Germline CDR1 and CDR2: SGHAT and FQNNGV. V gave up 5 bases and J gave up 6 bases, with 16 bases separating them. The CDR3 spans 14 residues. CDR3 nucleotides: TGTGCCAGCAGCCGACTCCAGGGAAACTCTGAAGCTTTCTTT. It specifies CASSRLQGNSEAFF. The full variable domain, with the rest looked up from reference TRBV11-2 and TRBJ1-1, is EAGVAQSPRYKIIEKRQSVAFWCNPISGHATLYWYQQILGQGPKLLIQFQNNGVVDDSQLPKDRFSAERLKGVDSTLKIQPAKLEDSAVYLCASSRLQGNSEAFFGQGTRLTVV.

In DNA form, the CDR3 reads TGTGCCAGCAGTTACAGAGGACAGGGCGGGACAACTAATGAAAAACTGTTTTTT. This translates into CASSYRGQGGTTNEKLFF. The chain uses TRBV6-2 or TRBV6-3 and TRBJ1-4, with TRBD1 matching over 8 bases. Germline lookup yields CDR1 MNHEY and CDR2 SVGEGT. The CDR3 length is 18 residues. The V and J ends lost 2 bases and 0 bases, in that order; junction bases with no gene match: 8.

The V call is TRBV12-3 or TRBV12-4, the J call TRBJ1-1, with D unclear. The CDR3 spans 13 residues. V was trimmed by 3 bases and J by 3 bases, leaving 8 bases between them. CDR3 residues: CASSFGADTEAFF. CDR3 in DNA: TGTGCCAGCAGTTTCGGTGCGGACACTGAAGCTTTCTTT.

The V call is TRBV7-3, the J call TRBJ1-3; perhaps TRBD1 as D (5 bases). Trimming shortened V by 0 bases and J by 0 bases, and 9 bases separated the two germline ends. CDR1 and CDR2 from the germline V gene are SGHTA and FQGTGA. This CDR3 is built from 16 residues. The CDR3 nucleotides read TGTGCCAGCAGCTTAACAGGGGCAAGCTCTGGAAACACCATATATTTT. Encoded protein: CASSLTGASSGNTIYF. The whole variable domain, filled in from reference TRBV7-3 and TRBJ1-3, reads GAGVSQTPSNKVTEKGKYVELRCDPISGHTALYWYRQSLGQGPEFLIYFQGTGAADDSGLPNDRFFAVRPEGSVSTLKIQRTERGDSAVYLCASSLTGASSGNTIYFGEGSWLTVV.

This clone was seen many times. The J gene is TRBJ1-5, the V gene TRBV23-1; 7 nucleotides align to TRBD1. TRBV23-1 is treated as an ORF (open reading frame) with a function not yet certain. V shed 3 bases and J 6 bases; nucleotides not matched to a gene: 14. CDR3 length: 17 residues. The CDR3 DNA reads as TGCGCCAGCAGTCATACAACAGGGGCGGCGCGGTGTCAGCCCCAGCATTTT. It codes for CASSHTTGAARCQPQHF.

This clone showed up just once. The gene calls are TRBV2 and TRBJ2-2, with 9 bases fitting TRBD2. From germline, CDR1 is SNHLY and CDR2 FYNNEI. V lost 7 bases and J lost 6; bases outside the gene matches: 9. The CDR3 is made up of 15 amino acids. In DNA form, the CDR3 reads TGTGCCAGCACGCCCGGGACTAGCTTTGCCGGGGAGCTGTTTTTT. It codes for CASTPGTSFAGELFF.

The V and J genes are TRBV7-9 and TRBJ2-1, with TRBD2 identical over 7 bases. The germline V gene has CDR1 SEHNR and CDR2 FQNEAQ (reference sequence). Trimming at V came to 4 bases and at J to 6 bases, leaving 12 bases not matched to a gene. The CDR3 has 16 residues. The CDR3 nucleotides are TGTGCCAGCAGCTCCCGACTAGCCCAGTCTCTCAATGAGCAGTTCTTC. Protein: CASSSRLAQSLNEQFF.

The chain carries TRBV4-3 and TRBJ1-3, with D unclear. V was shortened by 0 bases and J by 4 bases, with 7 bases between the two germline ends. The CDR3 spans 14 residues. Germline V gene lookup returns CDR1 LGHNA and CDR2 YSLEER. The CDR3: CASSQEAIGNTIYF. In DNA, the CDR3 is TGCGCCAGCAGCCAAGAGGCCATCGGAAACACCATATATTTT.

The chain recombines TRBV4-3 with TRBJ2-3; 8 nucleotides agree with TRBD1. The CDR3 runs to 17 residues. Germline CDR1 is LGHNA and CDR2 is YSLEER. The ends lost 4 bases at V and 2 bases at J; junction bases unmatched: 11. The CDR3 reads CASSPRTGNEYTDTQYF. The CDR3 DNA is TGCGCCAGCAGCCCGCGGACAGGGAACGAATACACAGATACGCAGTATTTT.

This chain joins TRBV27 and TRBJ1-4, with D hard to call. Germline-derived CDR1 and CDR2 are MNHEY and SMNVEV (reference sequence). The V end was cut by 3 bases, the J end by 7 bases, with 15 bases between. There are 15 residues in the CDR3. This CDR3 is CASSFLGSRSEKLFF. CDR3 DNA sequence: TGTGCCAGCAGTTTCCTCGGGTCGCGGAGTGAAAAACTGTTTTTT.

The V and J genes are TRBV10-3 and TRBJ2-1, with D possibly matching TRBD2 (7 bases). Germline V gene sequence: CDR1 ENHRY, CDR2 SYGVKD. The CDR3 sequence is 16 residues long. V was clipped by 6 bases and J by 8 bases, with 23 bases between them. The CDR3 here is CAISSYRGGDDYEQFF. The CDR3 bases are TGTGCCATCAGCTCTTATAGGGGGGGCGACGATTATGAGCAGTTCTTC.

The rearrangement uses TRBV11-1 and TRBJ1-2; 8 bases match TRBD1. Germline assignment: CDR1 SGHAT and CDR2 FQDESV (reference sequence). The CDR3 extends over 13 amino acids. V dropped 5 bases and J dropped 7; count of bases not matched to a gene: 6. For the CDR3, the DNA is TGTGCCAGCAGCGATACACAGGGGGTTGGCTACACCTTC. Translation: CASSDTQGVGYTF.

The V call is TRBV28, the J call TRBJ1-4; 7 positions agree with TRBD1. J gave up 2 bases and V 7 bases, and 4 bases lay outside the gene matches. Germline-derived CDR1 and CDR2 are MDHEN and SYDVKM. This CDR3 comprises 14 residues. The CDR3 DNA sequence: TGTGCCAGCAAGACAGGGCGGACTAATGAAAAACTGTTTTTT. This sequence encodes CASKTGRTNEKLFF.